This T cell receptor (beta chain) was retrieved from a study of shared clonotypes between healthy human individuals. Trimming shortened V by 6 bases and J by 4 bases, and 15 bases separated the two germline ends. CDR3 length equals 14 residues. Germline V gives CDR1 ENHRY, CDR2 SYGVKD. Sequenced by immunoSEQ multiplex PCR; TCRdb stores in-frame clones only, minus some. In the table there are about 2,100,000 clones, about 93% of which are singletons. CD45RO-negative, CCR7-positively selected cells formed the naive CD8 fraction, excluding terminally differentiated effector memory CD45RA+ cells. Adult donors, all healthy and HIV-negative, had no recent acute infections or vaccinations. This clone has a single count.

Sequencing was carried out using naive CD8+ T cells from PBMCs. The sequence was obtained from a man younger than 35 in good health. Some clones in this sample may be carry-over from other donors' samples. This sequence joins TRBV10-3 and TRBJ1-1; weak D call: TRBD1 (5 bases). The CDR3 bases are TGTGCCATCAGGAATCCGGGGGTTTTCACTGAAGCTTTCTTT. It codes for CAIRNPGVFTEAFF.